This T cell receptor (beta chain) comes out of a study of type 1 and type 2 diabetes patients. Background on the study: Sequencing for the whole study yielded around 19 million paired-end reads.

PCR was run on genomic DNA. The TCR beta CDR3 region was amplified using 30 forward and 13 reverse primers. TCRdb ran MiXCR on the multiplex PCR reads and lists one entry per CDR3 protein. In the table there are approximately 260,000 distinct CDR3 sequences, 40% to 50% of which are singletons. Study-wide points: Some T1D-only expanded clones might appear in more T2D or control samples. Type 1 diabetes repertoires were significantly less diverse than type 2 diabetes ones.

Of note for this clonotype: The target antigen is unknown.

J was trimmed by 2 bases and V by 5 bases; bases with no gene match: 5. The CDR3 loop spans 13 amino acids. Per germline, CDR1 DFQATT and CDR2 SNEGSKA (reference sequence). Sequenced: peripheral blood mononuclear cells (PBMCs). This receptor was taken from a man aged 18 to 29 with type 2 diabetes. This rearrangement joins TRBV20-1 to TRBJ1-1; 7 bases are shared with TRBD1. This CDR3 reads CSAPGQKNTEAFF. The CDR3 bases are TGCAGTGCTCCGGGACAGAAAAACACTGAAGCTTTCTTT.